This TCR beta chain was sequenced during a study of cytomegalovirus exposure and HLA in healthy donors. This clone was recorded a few times. Its target is not known. PCR amplification relied on 60 Vbeta primers (plus 13 Jbeta primers). Using immunoSEQ multiplex PCR, the repertoire was profiled, and TCRdb retains in-frame clones only, with some absent. The sample lists fewer than 200,000 clones; approximately 71% were seen once. Overall study results and limits: Some public TCRs appeared in many individuals, while most sequences were rare.

Unrecorded immune exposures were likely, despite nominal health at sampling. The TCR sequence derives from a girl aged 5-17 years in good health and CMV-seronegative. The sample taken for sequencing was PBMCs.

CDR3 protein: CASSVQGGDGYTF. As DNA, the CDR3 is TGTGCCAGCAGCGTACAGGGTGGGGATGGCTACACCTTC. The rearrangement joins TRBV9 to TRBJ1-2, with D tentatively TRBD1 (5 bases). CDR1 and CDR2 (germline): SGDLS, YYNGEE. Trimming pared 1 base from V and 6 bases from J, leaving 10 bases between. The CDR3 length is 13 residues. Together with reference TRBV9 and TRBJ1-2, the CDR3 gives the full variable domain: DSGVTQTPKHLITATGQRVTLRCSPRSGDLSVYWYQQSLDQGLQFLIQYYNGEERAKGNILERFSAQQFPDLHSELNLSSLELGDSALYFCASSVQGGDGYTFGSGTRLTVV.